Ten or more counts support the clone carrying this TCR beta chain. The source of the sample is a study of blood T cell repertoires in COVID-19. Study-level background: Sites in the United States, Italy and Spain provided acute and convalescent COVID-19 samples.

This CDR3 comprises 15 residues. The V segment lost 5 bases and the J segment 0 bases; nucleotides outside the gene matches: 4. Germline V gene sequence: CDR1 MRHNA, CDR2 SNTAGT. Data came from immunoSEQ multiplex PCR; TCRdb stores just in-frame clones and leaves some out. The sample holds 200,000 to 250,000 clones, 86% seen once. The source of this sequence is a young man who had recovered from COVID-19. V is TRBV6-4 and J is TRBJ1-5; TRBD1 agrees at 7 bases. Sequencing was performed on peripheral blood. CDR3 sequence: CASSRDSDSNQPQHF. The CDR3 DNA is TGTGCCAGCAGTCGGGACAGTGATAGCAATCAGCCCCAGCATTTT.